This is a list of T cell receptor beta chains from one sample in a study of blood T cells in healthy people across ages. One entry per CDR3 protein results from TCRdb running MiXCR on the 5' RACE reads. The sample includes approximately 490,000 distinct CDR3 sequences, 24% seen only once; the top ten take roughly 9%. Another study also made use of these data, one on T cells of mothers and their children.

The specimen was blood. The receptors derive from a boy aged 5-17 years in good health. Each CDR3 is given with its conserved first and last residue. D genes are given only for firm matches. Clone size, where shown, is once, few, many, or a class for clones that have expanded.

clone_size	d_call	v_call	j_call	cdr3_aa	cdr3_nt
many	NA	TRBV3-1	TRBJ1-1	CASSQVGPNTEAFF	TGTGCCAGCAGCCAAGTGGGGCCGAACACTGAAGCTTTCTTT
few	TRBD1	TRBV28	TRBJ2-7	CASNGRARDRAYEQYF	TGTGCCAGCAACGGTAGAGCGCGGGACAGGGCCTACGAGCAGTACTTC
few	NA	TRBV2	TRBJ2-7	CASSESTGPVYEQYF	TGTGCCAGCAGTGAGTCCACAGGTCCCGTCTACGAGCAGTACTTC
few	NA	TRBV7-2	TRBJ2-3	CASSLVLSGDRSGQYF	TGTGCCAGCAGCTTAGTGTTATCGGGGGACCGGAGTGGGCAGTATTTT
once	NA	TRBV20-1	TRBJ1-5	CSARDTTSVGYNQPQHF	TGCAGTGCTAGAGATACTACATCAGTGGGCTACAATCAGCCCCAGCATTTT
NA	TRBD1	TRBV9	TRBJ2-7	CASSVAVGTAKGEQYF	TGCGCCAGCAGCGTAGCCGTAGGGACAGCCAAGGGGGAGCAGTACTTC
few	TRBD2	TRBV18	TRBJ2-3	CASSPEGLADTQYF	TGTGCCAGCTCACCCGAGGGACTAGCAGATACGCAGTATTTT
few	NA	TRBV20-1	TRBJ1-2	CSAREGSGRNYGYTF	TGCAGTGCTAGGGAGGGGTCTGGCCGTAACTATGGCTACACCTTC
NA	TRBD1	TRBV3-1	TRBJ2-7	CASSQDGRGPYEQYF	TGTGCCAGCAGCCAAGACGGCAGGGGGCCATACGAGCAGTACTTC
NA	TRBD1	TRBV29-1	TRBJ2-5	CSVVLGTDQETQYF	TGCAGCGTTGTTTTAGGGACAGACCAAGAGACCCAGTACTTC
NA	NA	TRBV7-3	TRBJ2-3	CASSGPSTDTQYF	TGTGCCAGCAGCGGCCCTAGCACAGATACGCAGTATTTT
many	NA	TRBV29-1	TRBJ2-1	CSVEDQVGGNEQFF	TGCAGCGTTGAAGATCAAGTCGGGGGCAATGAGCAGTTCTTC
NA	NA	TRBV2	TRBJ1-5	CASSYGGLQPQHF	TGTGCCAGCAGCTATGGAGGGTTACAGCCCCAGCATTTT
few	NA	TRBV4-3	TRBJ2-1	CASSQRVTNLASSYNEQFF	TGCGCCAGCAGCCAAAGGGTGACCAATCTAGCGAGCTCCTACAATGAGCAGTTCTTC
few	TRBD1	TRBV2	TRBJ2-5	CASSEDRGAETQYF	TGTGCCAGCAGTGAAGACAGGGGAGCCGAGACCCAGTACTTC
few	NA	TRBV19	TRBJ2-7	CASSIRQSYEQYF	TGTGCCAGTAGTATCCGGCAGAGCTACGAGCAGTACTTC
NA	NA	TRBV24-1	TRBJ2-1	CATSDRGIGNEQFF	TGTGCCACCAGTGACCGGGGGATTGGAAATGAGCAGTTCTTC
once	NA	TRBV6-1	TRBJ2-5	CASSLGTLGETQYF	TGTGCCAGCAGTCTCGGGACTCTGGGGGAGACCCAGTACTTC
NA	NA	TRBV28	TRBJ1-1	CASSLPSRQGNLNTEAFF	TGTGCCAGCAGTTTGCCATCACGGCAGGGGAACTTGAACACTGAAGCTTTCTTT
NA	TRBD1	TRBV6-1	TRBJ2-4	CAGSEQGADKNIQYF	TGTGCCGGCAGTGAACAGGGGGCTGACAAAAACATTCAGTACTTC
few	NA	TRBV6-6	TRBJ2-7	CASSYSRELYEQYF	TGTGCCAGCAGTTACTCCCGGGAGCTATACGAGCAGTACTTC
few	NA	TRBV20-1	TRBJ2-7	CSASRDAASYEQYF	TGCAGTGCTAGCCGGGACGCGGCCTCCTACGAGCAGTACTTC